This T cell receptor (beta chain) was observed in a study of T-cell reconstitution after alpha-beta-depleted transplantation in children. This clonotype was counted ten times or more. The antigen is undetermined. The authors prepared the TCRbeta library with unique molecular identifiers. TCRdb re-analysed the PCR reads in MiXCR, keeping a single row per CDR3 protein. The sample has about 340,000 distinct CDR3 sequences; around 15% are singletons. This CDR3 is built from 13 residues. Germline V gene data show CDR1 as LGHDT and CDR2 as YNNKEL (reference sequence). The junction had 5 bases not matched to a gene; V was cut back by 10 bases and J by 0 bases. Study outcomes and limitations: Several patients had high TCRbeta diversity at day 60; it came from surviving recipient T cells and thymic progenitors. Once a year had passed after transplant, T-cell counts and diversity came mostly from newly produced T cells. By about two months after transplant, alpha-beta T cells reportedly arose from several hundred graft clones that had expanded.

This sample comprised PBMCs, mostly from graft donor cells, obtained 360 days after TCRalphabeta/CD19-depleted stem cell transplant. This receptor was obtained from a male patient under 10 years old who had a stem cell transplant for acute lymphoblastic leukemia, so the T cells may come from the graft donor. This chain connects TRBV3-1 to TRBJ2-7, with 8 bases lining up with TRBD2. The CDR3 reads CANGRGVSYEQYF. The CDR3 DNA is TGTGCCAACGGGAGGGGCGTCTCCTACGAGCAGTACTTC.